This TCR beta chain was observed in a study of cytotoxic CD8 clonotypes in ibrutinib-treated CLL. Turning to this clone: Its antigen is currently unknown.

Study findings and constraints: Public clonotypes occurred uncommonly; on treatment, they contracted or remained stable. Baseline levels were approached again at progression, after clonality had risen at ibrutinib response. Sustained-remission and progressing patients' sampling times differed.

The CDR3 consists of 13 residues. From germline, CDR1 is MDHEN and CDR2 SYDVKM. Trimming removed 4 bases at V and 6 bases at J, with 12 bases between. The protocol was immunoSEQ multiplex PCR, while the TCRdb copy is restricted to in-frame clones and leaves out a portion. The sample holds around 330,000 clones, over 60% seen once. This chain links TRBV28 with TRBJ1-2, with D tentatively TRBD1 (5 bases). The clonotype was recovered from a human donor with chronic lymphocytic leukemia. The sample here was PBMCs, taken after 36 months of ibrutinib treatment. The CDR3 DNA reads as TGTGCCAGCAGTTACCAGGGCAAGGATGGCTACACCTTC. This codes for CASSYQGKDGYTF.